This passage covers 23 T cell receptor beta chains from one sample sequenced in a study of cytomegalovirus exposure and HLA in healthy donors. The PCR had 60 Vbeta and 13 Jbeta primers. Clones were read by immunoSEQ multiplex PCR, and TCRdb kept only the in-frame ones, dropping some. The sample includes 120,000 to 150,000 clones, 82% seen only once; the top ten take less than 4%. Sequencing was carried out using PBMCs. These receptor sequences come from a male donor in good health and CMV-seronegative.

The gene calls are TRBV19 and TRBJ2-6; D remains ambiguous. The CDR3 runs to 14 residues. V was clipped by 3 bases and J by 2 bases, with 5 bases between them. Germline CDR1 reads LNHDA; CDR2 reads SQIVND (reference sequence). The CDR3 is CASSIGAGANVLTF. CDR3 coding DNA: TGTGCCAGTAGTATCGGAGCTGGGGCCAACGTCCTGACTTTC.

V gene TRBV15 combines with J gene TRBJ2-5; TRBD2 might be the D (6 bases). Germline V gene lookup returns CDR1 LNHNV and CDR2 YYDKDF (reference sequence). CDR3 length: 15 residues. V shed 1 base and J shed 11 bases, with 20 bases lying between them. The CDR3 nucleotides are TGTGCCACCAGCAGAGCGCGGGGAAGGAGTGAAGAGCAGTACTTC. Amino acids: CATSRARGRSEEQYF.

About this clone itself: The sample carries other DNA sequences with the same CDR3. This chain uses TRBV28 with TRBJ2-7; TRBD1 matches at 10 bases. J gave up 6 bases and V 2 bases, and 4 bases lay outside the gene matches. In germline, CDR1 is MDHEN, CDR2 SYDVKM. The CDR3 spans 14 residues. This CDR3 reads CASSLVGQGSEQYF. CDR3 nucleotides: TGTGCCAGCAGTTTAGTGGGACAGGGGTCCGAGCAGTACTTC.

The V call is TRBV19, the J call TRBJ1-4, with a possible D match to TRBD1 (6 bases). Trimming took 7 bases from V and 6 from J, leaving 18 bases between them. The germline gives CDR1 LNHDA, CDR2 SQIVND (reference sequence). CDR3 length: 15 residues. The CDR3 loop is CASNLRQGLDEKLFF. For the CDR3, the DNA is TGTGCCAGTAACCTCCGGCAGGGGCTCGATGAAAAACTGTTTTTT. Combining the CDR3 with reference TRBV19 and TRBJ1-4 gives the whole variable domain DGGITQSPKYLFRKEGQNVTLSCEQNLNHDAMYWYRQDPGQGLRLIYYSQIVNDFQKGDIAEGYSVSREKKESFPLTVTSAQKNPTAFYLCASNLRQGLDEKLFFGSGTQLSVL.

This clone was seen once. J is TRBJ2-1 and V is TRBV5-1; no clear D gene. CDR1 and CDR2 (germline): SGHRS, YFSETQ. This CDR3 has 14 residues. V lost 5 bases and J 2 bases, leaving 11 bases between the germline ends. In DNA form, the CDR3 reads TGCGCCAGCAGGACTTCTTCCCCCTACAATGAGCAGTTCTTC. This codes for CASRTSSPYNEQFF.

The CDR3 DNA reads as TGTGCCAGCAGCTTTGAAGAAGCGGGGGATAGGTTAGGTGAAGCTTTCTTT. Its protein is CASSFEEAGDRLGEAFF. The chain combines TRBV28 with TRBJ1-1; D perhaps matches TRBD1 (5 bases). V lost 6 bases, J lost 7 bases, and 27 bases lay in between. Germline V gene lookup returns CDR1 MDHEN and CDR2 SYDVKM. This CDR3 comprises 17 residues.

The chain joins TRBV19 to TRBJ1-5; unclear D gene. CDR1 is LNHDA, CDR2 SQIVND, per germline (reference sequence). The V end lost 6 bases, the J end lost 5 bases, and 26 bases lay between the germline ends. This CDR3 is 18 amino acids long. The CDR3 nucleotides read TGTGCCAGTAGCCCCCCTGCAAGCGCGACGGGGTTTTATCAGCCCCAGCATTTT. This translates into CASSPPASATGFYQPQHF.

The CDR3 nucleotides are TGTGCCAGCAGCGGGGGGACAGGCGGAGGGGTTTATGGCTACACCTTC. Protein: CASSGGTGGGVYGYTF. The genes are TRBV5-4 and TRBJ1-2; 8 nucleotides line up with TRBD1. Germline-derived CDR1 and CDR2 are SGHNT and YYREEE (reference sequence). Trimming took 4 bases from V and 5 from J; bases not matched to a gene: 13. The CDR3 extends over 16 amino acids.

The chain joins TRBV7-8 to TRBJ2-7; TRBD2 matches at 14 bases. The CDR3 is made up of 21 amino acids. The V gene end was trimmed by 4 bases and the J gene end by 0 bases; junction bases not matched to a gene: 17. The germline V gene has CDR1 SGHVS and CDR2 FQNEAQ. This chain's CDR3 is CASSWGGGPGLAGVPSYEQYF. The CDR3 bases are TGTGCCAGCAGCTGGGGGGGAGGGCCGGGACTAGCGGGAGTACCCTCCTACGAGCAGTACTTC.

The V call is TRBV7-3, the J call TRBJ1-2; 8 bases align to TRBD1. This CDR3 has 15 amino acids. The ends lost 5 bases at V and 6 bases at J; junction bases unmatched: 11. The germline V gene encodes CDR1 SGHTA and CDR2 FQGTGA. This chain's CDR3 is CASSPRGRGRDGYTF. The DNA of the CDR3 is TGTGCCAGCAGCCCGAGGGGCAGGGGGCGCGATGGCTACACCTTC. Full variable domain (outside the CDR3, taken from reference TRBV7-3 and TRBJ1-2): GAGVSQTPSNKVTEKGKYVELRCDPISGHTALYWYRQSLGQGPEFLIYFQGTGAADDSGLPNDRFFAVRPEGSVSTLKIQRTERGDSAVYLCASSPRGRGRDGYTFGSGTRLTVV.

The J gene is TRBJ2-3, the V gene TRBV9, with 8 bases fitting TRBD2. J gave up 3 bases and V 4 bases, and 4 bases lay outside the gene matches. Germline CDR1 reads SGDLS; CDR2 reads YYNGEE. The CDR3 is 14 amino acids. The CDR3 nucleotides read TGTGCCAGCAGCACAGGACTAGCAACAGATACGCAGTATTTT. Protein sequence: CASSTGLATDTQYF.

This clone was found a few times. One junction end disagrees with the germline gene, perhaps due to a read error. V and J are TRBV27 and TRBJ2-7, with D hard to call. Germline assignment: CDR1 MNHEY and CDR2 SMNVEV (reference sequence). The CDR3 consists of 15 residues. CDR3 sequence (DNA): TGTGCCAGCATTTTAAAGGAGAAGCCGGCATACGAGCAGTACTTC. Translation: CASILKEKPAYEQYF.

Only a few counts were recorded for this clone. The rearrangement uses TRBV7-6 and TRBJ2-1; maybe TRBD1 (5 bases). The V gene's germline CDR1 is SGHVS and CDR2 FNYEAQ. The CDR3 has 11 residues. Trimming took off 8 bases at V and 5 bases at J, with 7 bases between the two ends. CDR3 residues: CASRTNNEQFF. Here the CDR3 DNA reads TGTGCCAGCCGGACAAACAATGAGCAGTTCTTC.

The chain links TRBV5-1 to TRBJ1-1; D remains ambiguous. Germline values: CDR1 SGHRS, CDR2 YFSETQ. Between the trimmed V and J ends, which lost 0 bases and 1 base, there was a span of 7 bases. This CDR3 comprises 14 residues. This CDR3 is CASSLDSSNTEAFF. CDR3 DNA: TGCGCCAGCAGCTTGGACAGTTCGAACACTGAAGCTTTCTTT. The full variable domain, with the rest looked up from reference TRBV5-1 and TRBJ1-1, is KAGVTQTPRYLIKTRGQQVTLSCSPISGHRSVSWYQQTPGQGLQFLFEYFSETQRNKGNFPGRFSGRQFSNSRSEMNVSTLELGDSALYLCASSLDSSNTEAFFGQGTRLTVV.

This clone was seen only a few times. The V call is TRBV28, the J call TRBJ1-2, with 7 bases that match TRBD1. The CDR3 has 14 residues. V was clipped by 3 bases and J by 5 bases; unmatched bases: 6. CDR1 is MDHEN, CDR2 SYDVKM, per germline. Here the CDR3 reads CASSLGDRGYGYTF. As DNA, the CDR3 is TGTGCCAGCAGTTTGGGGGACAGAGGATATGGCTACACCTTC.

This clone showed up just a few times. The chain joins TRBV7-3 to TRBJ1-2; D call uncertain. Germline V gene lookup returns CDR1 SGHTA and CDR2 FQGTGA. Trimming took 3 bases from V and 8 from J, leaving 13 bases between them. This CDR3 region has 13 residues. The DNA of the CDR3 is TGTGCCAGCAGCTTGCTGTTGGGCCAAGGCTACACCTTC. Encoded protein: CASSLLLGQGYTF.

The chain links TRBV5-6 to TRBJ2-3, with D perhaps matching TRBD2 (7 bases). The CDR3 loop spans 16 amino acids. CDR1 is SGHDT, CDR2 YYEEEE, per germline. V was clipped by 5 bases and J by 2 bases, with 18 bases between them. The CDR3 sequence: CASRRGGYKNTDTQYF. As DNA, the CDR3 is TGTGCCAGCAGGAGGGGGGGCTATAAGAACACAGATACGCAGTATTTT. The complete variable domain, with remaining parts taken from reference TRBV5-6 and TRBJ2-3, reads DAGVTQSPTHLIKTRGQQVTLRCSPKSGHDTVSWYQQALGQGPQFIFQYYEEEERQRGNFPDRFSGHQFPNYSSELNVNALLLGDSALYLCASRRGGYKNTDTQYFGPGTRLTVL.

Comment on this clone: The same CDR3 can be traced to other DNA sequences in this sample. V usage is TRBV9 and J usage is TRBJ2-7; TRBD1 matches 11 bases. Germline assignment: CDR1 SGDLS and CDR2 YYNGEE. J was trimmed by 3 bases and V by 3 bases; bases with no gene match: 2. This CDR3 region has 14 residues. The CDR3 reads CASSEGQGGYEQYF. The CDR3 region has the DNA TGTGCCAGCAGCGAGGGACAGGGGGGCTACGAGCAGTACTTC. The complete variable domain, with remaining parts taken from reference TRBV9 and TRBJ2-7, reads DSGVTQTPKHLITATGQRVTLRCSPRSGDLSVYWYQQSLDQGLQFLIQYYNGEERAKGNILERFSAQQFPDLHSELNLSSLELGDSALYFCASSEGQGGYEQYFGPGTRLTVT.

This clone appeared a single time. The CDR3 loop is CASQGSSGNTIYF. The CDR3 DNA reads TGTGCCAGCCAGGGTAGCTCTGGAAACACCATATATTTT. The chain has TRBV6-6 and TRBJ1-3; the D gene is possibly TRBD1 (5 bases). V shed 8 bases and J shed 0 bases, with 8 bases lying between them. The germline V gene has CDR1 MNHNY and CDR2 SVGAGI (reference sequence). This CDR3 has 13 amino acids.

The chain employs TRBV2 and TRBJ1-4; TRBD1 matches 7 bases. Germline V lookup: CDR1 SNHLY, CDR2 FYNNEI. With V trimmed by 4 bases and J by 8 bases, 7 bases remained unmatched. This CDR3 is built from 14 residues. The CDR3 nucleotides are TGTGCCAGCAGTGGGGACAGAAGCTCCGAAAAACTGTTTTTT. Protein sequence: CASSGDRSSEKLFF.

The chain recombines TRBV7-3 with TRBJ2-1, with TRBD2 matching 8 bases. The CDR3 runs to 15 residues. Germline CDR1 SGHTA, CDR2 FQGTGA. The junction had 9 bases not matched to a gene; V was cut back by 4 bases and J by 7 bases. The CDR3 DNA is TGTGCCAGCAGCTCCTCGGGACTAGACACGAATGAGCAGTTCTTC. This codes for CASSSSGLDTNEQFF.

Details on this clone: The sample carries other DNA sequences with the same CDR3. This chain connects TRBV7-9 to TRBJ1-1, with 9 bases aligning to TRBD1. J gave up 8 bases and V 8 bases, and 12 bases lay outside the gene matches. The germline gives CDR1 SEHNR, CDR2 FQNEAQ (reference sequence). The CDR3 loop spans 14 amino acids. The CDR3 sequence: CASSLGQGTTEAFF. The DNA of the CDR3 is TGTGCCAGCTCGTTGGGACAGGGAACCACCGAAGCTTTCTTT.

V and J are TRBV15 and TRBJ2-5, with 7 bases aligning to TRBD2. Per the germline V gene, CDR1 is LNHNV and CDR2 is YYDKDF (reference sequence). V lost 5 bases, J lost 6 bases, and 6 bases stayed unmatched. The CDR3 spans 13 residues. This CDR3 is CATSGGDGKTQYF. The CDR3 DNA reads TGTGCCACCAGCGGGGGGGATGGGAAGACCCAGTACTTC.